This T cell receptor (beta chain) was profiled in a study of cytomegalovirus exposure and HLA in healthy donors. Findings of the study overall: The study dropped some indistinguishable V segments, TRBV6-2 and TRBV6-3 among them. As confirmed in vitro, three CMV-associated chains were specific for CMV antigens.

The germline V and J ends were trimmed by 5 bases and 2 bases, with 14 bases remaining between them. The CDR3 runs 15 residues. Germline V gene lookup returns CDR1 MNHEY and CDR2 SMNVEV (reference sequence). A remark on this clone: Its antigen is unknown.

Healthy bone marrow donors made up the donors. This PCR relied on a set of 60 Vbeta primers and 13 Jbeta primers. Sequencing was performed with immunoSEQ multiplex PCR; in TCRdb, only in-frame clones are kept and a portion is missing. Of over 100,000 clones in the sample, 70% were seen once. The sequence was obtained from a man aged 30 to 39 in good health and CMV-seropositive. V gene TRBV27 combines with J gene TRBJ2-3, with D possibly matching TRBD1 (5 bases). Sequencing was done on a sample of PBMCs. CDR3 protein: CASSTGALLTDTQYF. DNA of the CDR3: TGTGCCAGCAGTACAGGAGCATTACTCACAGATACGCAGTATTTT.